Listed here is a single TCR beta chain. The antigen remains undetermined. J was trimmed by 4 bases and V by 5 bases; bases with no gene match: 19. The CDR3 consists of 18 residues. Looked up from germline, CDR1 is LNHDA and CDR2 is SQIVND (reference sequence). Amplification started from genomic DNA. Amplification of the beta chain CDR3 used 30 forward and 13 reverse multiplex primers. TCRdb independently ran MiXCR on the multiplex PCR reads; one entry per CDR3 protein. The data contain about 290,000 distinct CDR3 sequences, around 47% of them seen just once; the ten biggest clones take up about 13%. The record originates from a study of type 1 and type 2 diabetes patients. Overall study results and limits: Unmatched age and gender across groups might bias interpretation.

This sequence joins TRBV19 and TRBJ2-7, with 8 bases fitting TRBD2. Sequencing input: peripheral blood mononuclear cells (PBMCs). The source of this sequence is a man between 18 and 35 years old with type 2 diabetes. The chain's CDR3 is CASSLYMSSGSVWYEQYF. The CDR3 nucleotides read TGTGCCAGTAGTTTGTATATGTCCAGCGGGAGTGTTTGGTACGAGCAGTACTTC.